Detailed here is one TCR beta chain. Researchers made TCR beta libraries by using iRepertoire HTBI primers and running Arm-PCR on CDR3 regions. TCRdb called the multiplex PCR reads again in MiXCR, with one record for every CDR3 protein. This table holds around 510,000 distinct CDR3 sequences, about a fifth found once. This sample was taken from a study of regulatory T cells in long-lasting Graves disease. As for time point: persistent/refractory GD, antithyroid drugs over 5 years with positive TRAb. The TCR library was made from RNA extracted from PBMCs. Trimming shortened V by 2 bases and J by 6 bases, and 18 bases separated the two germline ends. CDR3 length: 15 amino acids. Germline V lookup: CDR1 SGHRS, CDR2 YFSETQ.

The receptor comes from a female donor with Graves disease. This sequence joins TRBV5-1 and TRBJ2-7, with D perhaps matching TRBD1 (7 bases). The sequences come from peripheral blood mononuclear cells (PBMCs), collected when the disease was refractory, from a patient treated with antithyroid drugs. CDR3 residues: CASSFGGRGVFEQYF. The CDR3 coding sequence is TGCGCCAGCAGCTTTGGGGGCAGGGGGGTTTTCGAGCAGTACTTC.